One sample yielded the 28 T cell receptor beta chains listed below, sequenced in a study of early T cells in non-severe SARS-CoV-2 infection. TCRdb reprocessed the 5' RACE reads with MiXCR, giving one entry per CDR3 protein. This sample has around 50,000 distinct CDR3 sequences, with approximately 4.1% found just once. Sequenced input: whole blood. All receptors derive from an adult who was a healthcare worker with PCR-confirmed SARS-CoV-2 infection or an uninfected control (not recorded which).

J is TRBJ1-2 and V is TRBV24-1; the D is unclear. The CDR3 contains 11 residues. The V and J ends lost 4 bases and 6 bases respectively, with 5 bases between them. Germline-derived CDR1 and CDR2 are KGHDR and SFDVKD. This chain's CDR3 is CATSDEDGYTF. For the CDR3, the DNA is TGTGCCACCAGTGACGAAGATGGCTACACCTTC.

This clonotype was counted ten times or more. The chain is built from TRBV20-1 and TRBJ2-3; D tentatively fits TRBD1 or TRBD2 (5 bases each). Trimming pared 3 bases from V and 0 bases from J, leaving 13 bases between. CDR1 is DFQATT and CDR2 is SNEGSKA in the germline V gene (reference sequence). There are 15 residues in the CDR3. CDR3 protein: CSARSHGGSTDTQYF. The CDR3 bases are TGCAGTGCTAGGTCGCATGGGGGAAGCACAGATACGCAGTATTTT.

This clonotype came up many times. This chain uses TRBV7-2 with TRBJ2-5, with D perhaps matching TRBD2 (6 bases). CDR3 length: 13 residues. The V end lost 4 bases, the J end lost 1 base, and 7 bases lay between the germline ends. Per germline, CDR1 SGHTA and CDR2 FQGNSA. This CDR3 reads CASSWGGQETQYF. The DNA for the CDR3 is TGTGCCAGCAGCTGGGGAGGCCAAGAGACCCAGTACTTC.

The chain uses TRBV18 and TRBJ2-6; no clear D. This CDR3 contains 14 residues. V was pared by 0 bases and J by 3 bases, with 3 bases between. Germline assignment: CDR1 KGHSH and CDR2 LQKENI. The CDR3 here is CASSPPVGANVLTF. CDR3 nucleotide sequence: TGTGCCAGCTCACCACCGGTTGGGGCCAACGTCCTGACTTTC.

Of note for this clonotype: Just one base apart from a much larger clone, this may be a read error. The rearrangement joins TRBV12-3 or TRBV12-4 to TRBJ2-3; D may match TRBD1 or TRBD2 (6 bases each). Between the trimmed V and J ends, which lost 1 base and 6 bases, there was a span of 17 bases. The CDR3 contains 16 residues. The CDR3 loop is CASSLGRGGTRDTQYF. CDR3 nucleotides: TGTGCCAGCAGTTTAGGTCGTGGGGGGACAAGGGATACGCAGTATTTT.

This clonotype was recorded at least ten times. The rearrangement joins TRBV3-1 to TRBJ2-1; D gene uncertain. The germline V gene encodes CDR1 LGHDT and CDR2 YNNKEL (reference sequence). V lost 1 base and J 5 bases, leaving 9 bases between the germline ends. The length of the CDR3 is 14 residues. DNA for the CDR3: TGTGCCAGCAGCCAAGGCCCGGTAAACAATGAGCAGTTCTTC. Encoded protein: CASSQGPVNNEQFF.

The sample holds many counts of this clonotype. The CDR3 DNA reads as TGCGCCAGCAGCGGGGCCGGCGAGCAGTACTTC. This encodes CASSGAGEQYF. V usage is TRBV10-1 and J usage is TRBJ2-7; D assignment may be TRBD1 or TRBD2 (5 bases each). The CDR3 is made up of 11 amino acids. V was trimmed by 6 bases and J by 6 bases, leaving 9 bases between them. Germline CDR1 is WNHNN and CDR2 is SYGVQD (reference sequence).

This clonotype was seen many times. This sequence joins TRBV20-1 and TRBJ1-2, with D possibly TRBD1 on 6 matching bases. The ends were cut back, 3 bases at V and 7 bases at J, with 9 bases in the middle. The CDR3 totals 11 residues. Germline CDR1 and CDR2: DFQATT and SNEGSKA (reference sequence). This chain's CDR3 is CSASSGVGYTF. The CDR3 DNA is TGCAGTGCTAGTTCAGGGGTTGGCTACACCTTC.

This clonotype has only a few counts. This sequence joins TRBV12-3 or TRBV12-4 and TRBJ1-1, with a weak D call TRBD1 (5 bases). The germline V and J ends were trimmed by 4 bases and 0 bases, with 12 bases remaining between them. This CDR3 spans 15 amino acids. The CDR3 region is CASSWDGLMNTEAFF. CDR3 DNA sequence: TGTGCCAGCAGTTGGGACGGCCTCATGAACACTGAAGCTTTCTTT.

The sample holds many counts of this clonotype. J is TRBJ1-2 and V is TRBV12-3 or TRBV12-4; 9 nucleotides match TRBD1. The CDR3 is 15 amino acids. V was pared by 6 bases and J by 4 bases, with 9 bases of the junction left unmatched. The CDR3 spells CASRPGQGPSYGYTF. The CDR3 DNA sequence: TGTGCCAGCAGACCCGGACAGGGGCCCTCCTATGGCTACACCTTC.

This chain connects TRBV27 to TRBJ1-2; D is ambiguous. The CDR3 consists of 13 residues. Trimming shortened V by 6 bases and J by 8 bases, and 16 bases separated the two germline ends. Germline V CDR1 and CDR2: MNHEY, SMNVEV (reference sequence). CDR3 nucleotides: TGTGCCAGCAGCAAGTCGGCTACGTGGGGCTACACCTTC. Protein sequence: CASSKSATWGYTF.

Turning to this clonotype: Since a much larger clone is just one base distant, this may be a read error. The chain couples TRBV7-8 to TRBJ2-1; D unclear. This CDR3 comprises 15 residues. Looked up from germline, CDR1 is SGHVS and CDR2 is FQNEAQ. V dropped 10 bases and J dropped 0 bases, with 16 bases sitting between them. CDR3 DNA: TGTGCCAACAACATAGGGCGTCACTCCTACAATGAGCAGTTCTTC. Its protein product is CANNIGRHSYNEQFF.

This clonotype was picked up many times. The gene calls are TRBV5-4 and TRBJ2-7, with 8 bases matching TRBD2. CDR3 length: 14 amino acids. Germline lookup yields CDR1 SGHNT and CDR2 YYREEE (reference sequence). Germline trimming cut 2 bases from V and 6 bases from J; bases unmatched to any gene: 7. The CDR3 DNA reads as TGTGCCAGCAGCTTCGGGACTAGTCCCCCCGAGCAGTACTTC. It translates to CASSFGTSPPEQYF. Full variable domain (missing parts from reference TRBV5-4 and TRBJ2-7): ETGVTQSPTHLIKTRGQQVTLRCSSQSGHNTVSWYQQALGQGPQFIFQYYREEENGRGNFPPRFSGLQFPNYSSELNVNALELDDSALYLCASSFGTSPPEQYFGPGTRLTVT.

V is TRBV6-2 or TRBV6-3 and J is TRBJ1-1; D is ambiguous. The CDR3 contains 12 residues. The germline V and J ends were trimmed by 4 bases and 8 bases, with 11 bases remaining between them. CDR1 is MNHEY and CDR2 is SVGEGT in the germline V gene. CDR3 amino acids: CASSLEFSEAFF. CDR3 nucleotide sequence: TGTGCCAGCAGTTTGGAATTCAGCGAAGCTTTCTTT.

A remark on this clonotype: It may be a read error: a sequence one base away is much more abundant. The DNA of the CDR3 is TGCAGTGCTATCCCTCGCGGGAGGTCAAATGAGCAGTTCTTC. Translation: CSAIPRGRSNEQFF. The chain combines TRBV20-1 with TRBJ2-1, with TRBD2 identical over 8 bases. CDR3 length: 14 amino acids. The ends lost 4 bases at V and 7 bases at J; junction bases unmatched: 9. Per the germline V gene, CDR1 is DFQATT and CDR2 is SNEGSKA (reference sequence).

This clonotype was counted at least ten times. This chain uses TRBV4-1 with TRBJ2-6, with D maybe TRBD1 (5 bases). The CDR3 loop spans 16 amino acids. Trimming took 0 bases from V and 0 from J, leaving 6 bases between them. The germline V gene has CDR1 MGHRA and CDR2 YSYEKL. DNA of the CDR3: TGCGCCAGCAGCCAAGATACAGGCTCTGGGGCCAACGTCCTGACTTTC. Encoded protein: CASSQDTGSGANVLTF.

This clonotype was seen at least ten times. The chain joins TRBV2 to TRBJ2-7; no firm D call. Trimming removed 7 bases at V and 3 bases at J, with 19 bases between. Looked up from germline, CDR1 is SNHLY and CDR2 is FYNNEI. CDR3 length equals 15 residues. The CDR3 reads CASTRSRITYYEQYF. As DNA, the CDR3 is TGTGCCAGCACCCGTTCTCGCATAACCTACTACGAGCAGTACTTC. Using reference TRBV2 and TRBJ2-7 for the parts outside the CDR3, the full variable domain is EPEVTQTPSHQVTQMGQEVILRCVPISNHLYFYWYRQILGQKVEFLVSFYNNEISEKSEIFDDQFSVERPDGSNFTLKIRSTKLEDSAMYFCASTRSRITYYEQYFGPGTRLTVT.

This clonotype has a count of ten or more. CDR3 sequence: CASSHAPGQGSNQPQHF. CDR3 sequence (DNA): TGTGCCAGCAGCCATGCACCGGGACAGGGGAGCAATCAGCCCCAGCATTTT. The chain recombines TRBV3-1 with TRBJ1-5, with 10 bases that match TRBD1. CDR1 LGHDT and CDR2 YNNKEL come from the germline V gene (reference sequence). CDR3 length: 17 residues. The trim removed 3 bases at V and 1 base at J, leaving 6 bases unmatched.

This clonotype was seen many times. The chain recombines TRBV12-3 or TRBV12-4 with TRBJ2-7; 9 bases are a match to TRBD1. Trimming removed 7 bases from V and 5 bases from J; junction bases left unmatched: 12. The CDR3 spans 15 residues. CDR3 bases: TGTGCCAGCAACCTACAGGGGGCCATCGGGGACGAGCAGTACTTC. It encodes CASNLQGAIGDEQYF.

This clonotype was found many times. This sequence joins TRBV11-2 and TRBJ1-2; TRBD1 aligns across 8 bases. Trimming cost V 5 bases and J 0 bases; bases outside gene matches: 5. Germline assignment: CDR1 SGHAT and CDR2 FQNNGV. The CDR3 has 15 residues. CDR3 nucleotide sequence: TGTGCCAGCAGCCTGGACAGGGCCTCTAACTATGGCTACACCTTC. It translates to CASSLDRASNYGYTF.

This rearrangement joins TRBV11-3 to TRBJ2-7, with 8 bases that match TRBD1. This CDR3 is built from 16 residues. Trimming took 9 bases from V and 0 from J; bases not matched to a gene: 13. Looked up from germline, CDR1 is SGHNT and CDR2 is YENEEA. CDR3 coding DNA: TGTGCCAGAACTAAAGGCAGGGACAGGAGCTCCTACGAGCAGTACTTC. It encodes CARTKGRDRSSYEQYF. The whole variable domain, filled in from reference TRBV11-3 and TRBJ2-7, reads EAGVVQSPRYKIIEKKQPVAFWCNPISGHNTLYWYLQNLGQGPELLIRYENEEAVDDSQLPKDRFSAERLKGVDSTLKIQPAELGDSAVYLCARTKGRDRSSYEQYFGPGTRLTVT.

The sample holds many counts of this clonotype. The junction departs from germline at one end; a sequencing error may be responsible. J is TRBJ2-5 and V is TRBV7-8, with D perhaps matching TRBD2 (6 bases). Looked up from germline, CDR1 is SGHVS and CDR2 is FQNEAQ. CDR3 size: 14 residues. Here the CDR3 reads CASTLLGGRETQYF. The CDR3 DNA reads TGTGCCAGCACCTTACTCGGGGGAAGAGAGACCCAGTACTTC.

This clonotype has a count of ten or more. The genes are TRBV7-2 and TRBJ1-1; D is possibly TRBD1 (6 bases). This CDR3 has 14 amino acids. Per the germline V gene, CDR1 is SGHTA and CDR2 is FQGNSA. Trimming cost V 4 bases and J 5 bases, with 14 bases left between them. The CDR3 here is CASSSRGAVTEAFF. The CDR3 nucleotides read TGTGCCAGCAGCTCCCGGGGGGCGGTGACTGAAGCTTTCTTT.

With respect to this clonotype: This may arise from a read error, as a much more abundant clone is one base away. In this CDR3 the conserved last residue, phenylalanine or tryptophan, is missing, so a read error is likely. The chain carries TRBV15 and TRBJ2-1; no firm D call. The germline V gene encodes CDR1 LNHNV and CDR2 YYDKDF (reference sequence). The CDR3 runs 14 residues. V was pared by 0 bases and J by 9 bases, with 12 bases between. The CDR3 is CATSRDLLGVEQFL. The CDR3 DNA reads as TGTGCCACCAGCAGAGATCTACTTGGGGTTGAGCAGTTCCTC.

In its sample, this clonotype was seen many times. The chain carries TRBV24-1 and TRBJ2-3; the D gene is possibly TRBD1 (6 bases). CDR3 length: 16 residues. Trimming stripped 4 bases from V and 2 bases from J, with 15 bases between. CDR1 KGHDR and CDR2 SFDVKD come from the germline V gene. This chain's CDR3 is CATSDHRDTLTDTQYF. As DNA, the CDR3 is TGTGCCACCAGTGACCACCGGGACACCCTCACAGATACGCAGTATTTT.

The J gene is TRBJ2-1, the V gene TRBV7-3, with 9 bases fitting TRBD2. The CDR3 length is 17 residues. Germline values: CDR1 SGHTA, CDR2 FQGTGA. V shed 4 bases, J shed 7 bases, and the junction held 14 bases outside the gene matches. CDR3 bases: TGTGCCAGCAGCTCCCGGGGGCTAGCGGGGTCTGGGAATGAGCAGTTCTTC. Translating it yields CASSSRGLAGSGNEQFF.

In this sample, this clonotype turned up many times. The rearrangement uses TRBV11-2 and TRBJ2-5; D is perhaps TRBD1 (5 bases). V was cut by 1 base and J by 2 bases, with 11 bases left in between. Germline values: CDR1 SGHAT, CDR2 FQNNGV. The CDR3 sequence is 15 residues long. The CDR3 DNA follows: TGTGCCAGCAGCTTAGGGGGCTCAGAGCAAGAGACCCAGTACTTC. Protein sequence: CASSLGGSEQETQYF.

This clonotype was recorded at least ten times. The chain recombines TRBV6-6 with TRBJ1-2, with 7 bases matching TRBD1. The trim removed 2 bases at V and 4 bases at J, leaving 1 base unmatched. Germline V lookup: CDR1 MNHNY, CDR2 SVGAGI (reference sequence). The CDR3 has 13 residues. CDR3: CASSYRDSYGYTF. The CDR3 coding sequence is TGTGCCAGCAGTTACCGGGACAGCTATGGCTACACCTTC.